The T cell receptor (beta chain) under discussion was sequenced for a study of T cell responses to AZD1222 COVID-19 vaccine. Notes on the study in general: Close to half of all spike-specific TCRs reportedly target regions of the variants that are unmutated. Breadth and depth of Spike-specific TCRs rose after two AZD1222 doses. Just a handful of AZD1222 recipients tested seropositive at baseline. Donors were mostly white British, more females; clonal diversity possibly underestimated.

Note on this clone: Its antigen is currently unknown.

The method was immunoSEQ multiplex PCR; TCRdb's version includes in-frame clones alone and lacks a portion of them. This table has about 150,000 clones, around 92% appearing once. V was clipped by 4 bases and J by 0 bases, with 21 bases between them. The CDR3 extends over 19 amino acids. Germline values: CDR1 LNHDA, CDR2 SQIVND (reference sequence). The sequences come from peripheral blood, collected 28 days after the second AZD1222 dose. This rearrangement joins TRBV19 to TRBJ1-4, with D perhaps TRBD1 (5 bases). The origin of this receptor is an adult who received the AZD1222 COVID-19 vaccine. The CDR3 nucleotides are TGTGCCAGTAGTAGTGGGGTACGACGAAGGGGCGCAACTAATGAAAAACTGTTTTTT. It is translated as CASSSGVRRRGATNEKLFF.